The sequence of this T cell receptor beta chain was determined in a study of shared clonotypes between healthy human individuals. Assay execution proceeded at the deep level. Clones were sequenced by immunoSEQ multiplex PCR, and TCRdb holds only the in-frame ones, with some missing. The sample includes 750,000 to 1,000,000 clones, approximately 92% of them seen just once. Note on this clone: Its antigen is as yet unknown.

The germline V gene has CDR1 MDHEN and CDR2 SYDVKM. The V gene lost 2 bases and the J gene lost 0 bases, with 7 bases spanning the gap. The CDR3 spans 15 residues. The naive CD8 population came from CD45RO-negative cells selected for CCR7, without terminally differentiated effector memory CD45RA+ cells. Broader study findings: Naive CD4 clonotype sharing across several donors was approximately 5%.

The clonotype originates from a man aged 30 to 45 in good health. Sequencing used naive CD8+ T cells sorted from blood. This sequence joins TRBV28 and TRBJ1-4; possible D gene TRBD1, 5 bases. CDR3 DNA: TGTGCCAGCAGTTTAACAGGTTCAACTAATGAAAAACTGTTTTTT. Its protein is CASSLTGSTNEKLFF.